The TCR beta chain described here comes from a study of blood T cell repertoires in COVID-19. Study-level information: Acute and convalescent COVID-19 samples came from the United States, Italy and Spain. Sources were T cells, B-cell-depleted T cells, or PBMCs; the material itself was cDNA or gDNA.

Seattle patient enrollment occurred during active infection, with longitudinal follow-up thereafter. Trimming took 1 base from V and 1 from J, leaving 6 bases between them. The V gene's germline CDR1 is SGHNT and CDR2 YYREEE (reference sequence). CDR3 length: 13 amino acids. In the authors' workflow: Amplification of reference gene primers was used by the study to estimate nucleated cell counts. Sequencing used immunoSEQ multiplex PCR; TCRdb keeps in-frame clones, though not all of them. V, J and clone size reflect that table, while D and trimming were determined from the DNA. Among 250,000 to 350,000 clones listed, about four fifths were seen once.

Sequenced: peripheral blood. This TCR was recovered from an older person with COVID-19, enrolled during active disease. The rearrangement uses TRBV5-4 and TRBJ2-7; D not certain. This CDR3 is CASSLFQSYEQYF. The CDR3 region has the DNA TGTGCCAGCAGCTTGTTCCAATCCTACGAGCAGTACTTC.